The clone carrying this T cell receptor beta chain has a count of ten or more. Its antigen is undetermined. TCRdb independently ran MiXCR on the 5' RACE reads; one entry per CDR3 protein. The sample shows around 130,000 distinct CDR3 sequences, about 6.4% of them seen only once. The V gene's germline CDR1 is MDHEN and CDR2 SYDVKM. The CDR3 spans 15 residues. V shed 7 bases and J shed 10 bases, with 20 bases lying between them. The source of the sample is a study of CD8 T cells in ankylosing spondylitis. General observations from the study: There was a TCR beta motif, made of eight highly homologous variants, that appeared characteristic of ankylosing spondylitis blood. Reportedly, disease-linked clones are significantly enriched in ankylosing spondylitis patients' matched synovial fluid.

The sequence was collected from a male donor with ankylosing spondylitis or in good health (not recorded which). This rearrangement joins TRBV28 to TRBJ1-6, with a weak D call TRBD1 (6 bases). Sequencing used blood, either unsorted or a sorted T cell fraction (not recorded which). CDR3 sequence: CASNNAQGTGSPLHF. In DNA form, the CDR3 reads TGTGCCAGCAATAATGCACAGGGTACCGGGTCACCCCTCCACTTT. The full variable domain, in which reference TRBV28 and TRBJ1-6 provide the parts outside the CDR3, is DVKVTQSSRYLVKRTGEKVFLECVQDMDHENMFWYRQDPGLGLRLIYFSYDVKMKEKGDIPEGYSVSREKKERFSLILESASTNQTSMYLCASNNAQGTGSPLHFGNGTRLTVT.